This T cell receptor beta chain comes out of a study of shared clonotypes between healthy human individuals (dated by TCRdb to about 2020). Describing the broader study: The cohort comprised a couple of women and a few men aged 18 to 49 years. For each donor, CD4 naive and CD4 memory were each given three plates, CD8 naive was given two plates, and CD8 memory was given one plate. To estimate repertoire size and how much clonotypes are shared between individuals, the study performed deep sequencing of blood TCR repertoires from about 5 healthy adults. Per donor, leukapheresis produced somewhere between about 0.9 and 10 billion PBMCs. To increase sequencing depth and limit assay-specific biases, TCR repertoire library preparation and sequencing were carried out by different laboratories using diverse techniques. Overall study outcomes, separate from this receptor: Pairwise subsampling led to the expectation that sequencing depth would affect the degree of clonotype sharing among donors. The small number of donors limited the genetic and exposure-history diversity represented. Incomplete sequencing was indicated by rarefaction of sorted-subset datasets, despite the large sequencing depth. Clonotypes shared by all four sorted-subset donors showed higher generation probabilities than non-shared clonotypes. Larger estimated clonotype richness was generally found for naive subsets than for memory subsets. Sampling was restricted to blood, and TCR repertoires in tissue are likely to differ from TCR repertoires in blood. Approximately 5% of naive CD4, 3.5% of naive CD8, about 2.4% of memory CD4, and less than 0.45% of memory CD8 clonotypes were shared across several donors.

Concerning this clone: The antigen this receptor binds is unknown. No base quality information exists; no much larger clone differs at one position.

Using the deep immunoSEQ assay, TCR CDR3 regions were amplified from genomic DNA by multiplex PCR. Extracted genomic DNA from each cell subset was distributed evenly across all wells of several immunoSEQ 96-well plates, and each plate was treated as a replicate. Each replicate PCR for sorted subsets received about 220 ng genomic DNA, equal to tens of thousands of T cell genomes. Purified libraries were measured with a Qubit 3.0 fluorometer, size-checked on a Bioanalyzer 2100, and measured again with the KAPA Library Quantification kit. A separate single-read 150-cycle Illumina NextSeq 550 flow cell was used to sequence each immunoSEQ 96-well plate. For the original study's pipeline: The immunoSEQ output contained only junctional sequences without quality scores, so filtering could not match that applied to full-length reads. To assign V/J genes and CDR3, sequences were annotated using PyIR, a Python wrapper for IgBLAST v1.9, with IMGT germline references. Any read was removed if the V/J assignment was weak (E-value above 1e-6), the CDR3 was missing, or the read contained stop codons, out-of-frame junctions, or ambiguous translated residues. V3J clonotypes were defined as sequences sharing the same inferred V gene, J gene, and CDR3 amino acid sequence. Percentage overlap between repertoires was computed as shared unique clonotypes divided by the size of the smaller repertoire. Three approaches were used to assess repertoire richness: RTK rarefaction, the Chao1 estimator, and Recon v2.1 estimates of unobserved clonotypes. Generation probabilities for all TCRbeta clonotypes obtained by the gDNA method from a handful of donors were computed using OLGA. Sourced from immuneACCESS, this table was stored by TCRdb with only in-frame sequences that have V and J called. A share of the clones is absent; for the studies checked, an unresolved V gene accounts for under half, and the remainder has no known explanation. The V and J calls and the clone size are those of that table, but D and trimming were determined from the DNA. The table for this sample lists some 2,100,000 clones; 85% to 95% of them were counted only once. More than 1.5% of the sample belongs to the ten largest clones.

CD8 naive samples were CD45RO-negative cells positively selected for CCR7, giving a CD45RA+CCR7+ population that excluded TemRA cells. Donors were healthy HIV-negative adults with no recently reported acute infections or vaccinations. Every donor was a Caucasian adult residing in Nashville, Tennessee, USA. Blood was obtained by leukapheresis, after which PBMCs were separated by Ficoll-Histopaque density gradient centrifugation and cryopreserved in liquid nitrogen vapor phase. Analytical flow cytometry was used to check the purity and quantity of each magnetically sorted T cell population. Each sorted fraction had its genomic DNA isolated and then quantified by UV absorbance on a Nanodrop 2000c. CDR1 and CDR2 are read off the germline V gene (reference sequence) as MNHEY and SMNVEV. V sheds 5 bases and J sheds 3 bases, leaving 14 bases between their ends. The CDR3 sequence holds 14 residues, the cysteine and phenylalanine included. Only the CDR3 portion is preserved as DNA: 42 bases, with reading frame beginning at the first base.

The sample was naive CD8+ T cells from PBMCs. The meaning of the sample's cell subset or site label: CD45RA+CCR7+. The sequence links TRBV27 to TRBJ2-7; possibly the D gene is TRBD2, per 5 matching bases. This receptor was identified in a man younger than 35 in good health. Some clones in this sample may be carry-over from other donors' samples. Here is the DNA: TGTGCCAGCAGTCCGATAGCGTCCGTCTACGAGCAGTACTTC. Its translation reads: CASSPIASVYEQYF.